This entry describes one T cell receptor beta chain. V dropped 6 bases and J dropped 6 bases, with 9 bases sitting between them. CDR3 size: 12 residues. Cohort allocation depended upon clinical history that participants reported. These data belong to a study of blood T cell repertoires in COVID-19. Study information: From T cells, B-cell-depleted T cells, or PBMCs came the material, which was cDNA or gDNA.

Here immunoSEQ multiplex PCR was the method, and the copy in TCRdb shows in-frame clones only, minus some. The sample holds around 140,000 clones; 75% to 80% are singletons and the top ten take about 3.2%. The sequence came from a woman between 45 and 60 years old who had recovered from COVID-19. The V gene is TRBV12-3 or TRBV12-4, the J gene TRBJ1-5; tentatively, D is TRBD1 (5 bases). Sequenced material: PBMCs or T cells enriched from blood (not recorded which). CDR3: CASRWGGQPQHF. The CDR3 coding sequence is TGTGCCAGCAGGTGGGGGGGTCAGCCCCAGCATTTT.